The clone carrying this T cell receptor beta chain was detected only once. Its antigen remains unknown. Assay used: immunoSEQ multiplex PCR; TCRdb lists only in-frame clones, some missing. This table has just over 60,000 clones, under 85% appearing once. This CDR3 is built from 14 residues. The V end lost 4 bases, the J end lost 6 bases, and 15 bases lay between the germline ends. Germline CDR1 and CDR2: LNHDA and SQIVND (reference sequence). The data originate from a study of a mutant IDH1 vaccine in newly diagnosed glioma. Time point described: week 47, end of study. With topical imiquimod, each dose of the vaccine consisted of 300 ug of mutant IDH1 20-mer peptide.

The chain couples TRBV19 to TRBJ1-2, with D unresolved. The sample here was PBMCs, taken from a glioma patient whose treatment included an IDH1 peptide vaccine. This clonotype originated in a young man with glioma. This CDR3 reads CASSTPGQVDGYTF. The CDR3 DNA reads TGTGCCAGTAGTACCCCGGGTCAGGTGGATGGCTACACCTTC.